These T cell receptor beta chains were read from a single sample in a study of cytomegalovirus exposure and HLA in healthy donors. The data were produced by immunoSEQ multiplex PCR, yet TCRdb's version contains in-frame clones alone and is incomplete. The sample includes 50,000 or so clones, 72% of them seen just once. The specimen sequenced was PBMCs. These receptors originate from a woman in her forties or fifties in good health and CMV-seronegative. The CDR3 runs from the conserved cysteine through the conserved F or W. D genes are given only for firm matches. Clone size is given for some rows only: seen once, a few or many times, or a class if the clone is expanded.

DNA,CDR3,D,J,size,V
TGTGCCAGCAGCTGGGGGGGGCGGGAAGATACGCAGTATTTT,CASSWGGREDTQYF,-,TRBJ2-3,-,TRBV5-6
TGTGCCAGCAGCTCGGGACTAGCGGCAGATACGCAGTATTTT,CASSSGLAADTQYF,TRBD2,TRBJ2-3,-,TRBV7-6
TGTGCCTGGAGTAGCAACCCCTATGGCTACACCTTC,CAWSSNPYGYTF,-,TRBJ1-2,-,TRBV30
TGTGCCAGCAGCTCTAGGACAGATGGTGAGCAGTTCTTC,CASSSRTDGEQFF,-,TRBJ2-1,-,TRBV7-2
TGTGCCAGTCTATCCCGGGACAGTAGGGATACGCAGTATTTT,CASLSRDSRDTQYF,-,TRBJ2-3,-,TRBV21-1
TGCAGCGTTCCGCCTCTTGGACTTTTAGGTACCGGGGAGCTGTTTTTT,CSVPPLGLLGTGELFF,-,TRBJ2-2,once,TRBV29-1
TGTGCCTGGAGTGGGTGGACTAGCGGGGACACAGATACGCAGTATTTT,CAWSGWTSGDTDTQYF,TRBD2,TRBJ2-3,-,TRBV30
TGTGCCAGCAGTGCTATTAATTCACCCCTCCACTTT,CASSAINSPLHF,-,TRBJ1-6,few,TRBV28
TGTGCCAGCAGCTCTGGACAGGCCTATGGCTACACCTTC,CASSSGQAYGYTF,TRBD1,TRBJ1-2,-,TRBV7-9
TGTGCCAGCAGTGGCATAGGGAGGGAGAAGCAGTATTTT,CASSGIGREKQYF,TRBD2,TRBJ2-3,-,TRBV25-1